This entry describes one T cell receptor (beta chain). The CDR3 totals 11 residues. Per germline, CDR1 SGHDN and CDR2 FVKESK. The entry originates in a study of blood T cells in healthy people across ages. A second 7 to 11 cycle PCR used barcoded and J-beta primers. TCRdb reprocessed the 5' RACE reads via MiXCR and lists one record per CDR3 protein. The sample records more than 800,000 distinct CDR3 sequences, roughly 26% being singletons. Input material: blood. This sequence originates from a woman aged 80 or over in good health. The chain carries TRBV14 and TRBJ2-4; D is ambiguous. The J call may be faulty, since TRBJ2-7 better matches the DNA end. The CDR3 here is CASSQWHEQYF. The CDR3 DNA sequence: TGTGCCAGCAGCCAATGGCACGAGCAGTACTTC.